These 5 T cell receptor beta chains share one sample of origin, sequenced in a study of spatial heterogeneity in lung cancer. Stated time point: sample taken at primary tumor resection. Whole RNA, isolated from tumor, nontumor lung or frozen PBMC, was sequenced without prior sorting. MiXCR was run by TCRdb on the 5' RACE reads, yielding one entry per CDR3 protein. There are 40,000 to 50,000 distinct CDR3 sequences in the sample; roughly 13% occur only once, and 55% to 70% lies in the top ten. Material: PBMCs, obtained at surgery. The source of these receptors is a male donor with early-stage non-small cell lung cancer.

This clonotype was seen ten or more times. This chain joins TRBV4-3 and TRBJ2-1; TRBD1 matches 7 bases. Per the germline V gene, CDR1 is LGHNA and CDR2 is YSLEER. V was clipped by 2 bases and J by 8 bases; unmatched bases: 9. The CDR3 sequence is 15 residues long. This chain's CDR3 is CASSQRDSRRDEQFF. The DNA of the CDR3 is TGCGCCAGCAGCCAAAGGGACAGCCGTAGGGATGAGCAGTTCTTC.

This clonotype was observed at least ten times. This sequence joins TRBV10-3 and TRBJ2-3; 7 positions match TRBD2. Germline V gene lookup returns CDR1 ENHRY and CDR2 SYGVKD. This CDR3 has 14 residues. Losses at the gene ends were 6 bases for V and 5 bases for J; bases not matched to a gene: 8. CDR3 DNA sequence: TGTGCCATCAGGCCGCTAGCGGAGCAAGATACGCAGTATTTT. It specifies CAIRPLAEQDTQYF.

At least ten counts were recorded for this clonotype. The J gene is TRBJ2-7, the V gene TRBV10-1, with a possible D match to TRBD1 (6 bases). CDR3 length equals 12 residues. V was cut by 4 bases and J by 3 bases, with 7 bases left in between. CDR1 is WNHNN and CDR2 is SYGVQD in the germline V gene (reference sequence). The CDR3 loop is CASSGTDYEQYF. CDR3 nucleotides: TGCGCCAGCAGTGGGACAGACTACGAGCAGTACTTC.

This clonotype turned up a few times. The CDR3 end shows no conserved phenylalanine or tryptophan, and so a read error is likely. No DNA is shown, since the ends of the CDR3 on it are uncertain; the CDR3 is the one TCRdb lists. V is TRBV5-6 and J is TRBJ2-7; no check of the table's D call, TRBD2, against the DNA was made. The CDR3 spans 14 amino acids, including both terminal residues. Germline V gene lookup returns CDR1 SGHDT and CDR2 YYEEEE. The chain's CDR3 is CASSLAGIQEGSFD.

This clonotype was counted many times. The CDR3 DNA sequence: TGCGCCAGCGGACTAGCTGGGGATGAGCAGTTCTTC. Its translation is CASGLAGDEQFF. The chain uses TRBV5-1 and TRBJ2-1, with 8 bases identical to TRBD2. With V trimmed by 7 bases and J by 8 bases, 5 bases remained unmatched. The CDR3 extends over 12 amino acids. Germline V gives CDR1 SGHRS, CDR2 YFSETQ.